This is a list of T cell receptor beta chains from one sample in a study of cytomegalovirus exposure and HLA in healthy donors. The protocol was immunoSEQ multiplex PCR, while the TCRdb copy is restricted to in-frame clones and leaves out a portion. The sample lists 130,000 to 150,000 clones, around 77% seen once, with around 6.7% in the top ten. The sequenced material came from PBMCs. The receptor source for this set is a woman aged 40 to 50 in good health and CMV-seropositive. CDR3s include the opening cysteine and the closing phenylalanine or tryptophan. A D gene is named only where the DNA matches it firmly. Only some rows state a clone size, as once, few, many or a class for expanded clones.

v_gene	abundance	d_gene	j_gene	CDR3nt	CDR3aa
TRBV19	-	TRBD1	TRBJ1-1	TGTGCCAGTAGTATGGGACAGGGGGTGGTTGACGGGCGTGGAACTTTCTTT	CASSMGQGVVDGRGTFF
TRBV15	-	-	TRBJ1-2	TGTGCCACCAGCCGGGAGGAAAATCCTGGAAGTGGTGGCTACACCTTC	CATSREENPGSGGYTF
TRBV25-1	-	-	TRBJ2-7	TGTGCCAGCAGTGTACATTTCGAGCAGTACTTC	CASSVHFEQYF
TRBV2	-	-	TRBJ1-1	TGTGCCAGCAAGGAGGGCTGGGACACTGAAGCTTTCTTT	CASKEGWDTEAFF
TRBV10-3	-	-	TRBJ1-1	TGTGCCACAAAACCCTACAGGGAGACTGAAGCTTTCTTT	CATKPYRETEAFF
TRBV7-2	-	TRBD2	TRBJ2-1	TGTGCCAGCAGCTTAGAGGGACTACTATACAATGAGCAGTTCTTC	CASSLEGLLYNEQFF
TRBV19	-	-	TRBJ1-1	TGTGCCAGTATCGCACTGGAGAAGAACACTGAAGCTTTCTTT	CASIALEKNTEAFF
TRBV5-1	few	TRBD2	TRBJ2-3	TGCGCCAGCAGCTTGGATATTAGCGGGGGGGTAACAGATACGCAGTATTTT	CASSLDISGGVTDTQYF
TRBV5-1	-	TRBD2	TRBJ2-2	TGCGCCAGCAGCTGGGCGGGGGGCAACACCGGGGAGCTGTTTTTT	CASSWAGGNTGELFF
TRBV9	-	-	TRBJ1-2	TGTGCCAGCAGCACCCCAGGTGTAGACGGCTACACCTTC	CASSTPGVDGYTF
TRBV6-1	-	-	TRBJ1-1	TGTGCCAGCAGTGATACAGGGATAAACACTGAAGCTTTCTTT	CASSDTGINTEAFF
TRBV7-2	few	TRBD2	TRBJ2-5	TGTGCCAGCACGGCGGGGGGGCCGAGGCAAGAGACCCAGTACTTC	CASTAGGPRQETQYF
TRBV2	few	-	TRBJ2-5	TGTGCCAGCCAGAGGGTAGAGACCCAGTACTTC	CASQRVETQYF
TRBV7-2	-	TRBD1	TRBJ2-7	TGTGCCAGCAGCCCGAGGACAGGGGGGACCTACGAGCAGTACTTC	CASSPRTGGTYEQYF
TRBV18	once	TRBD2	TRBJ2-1	TGTGCCAGCTCACCACGTCTACAGGGACTAGCGGGGAGCTCCTACAATGAGCAGTTCTTC	CASSPRLQGLAGSSYNEQFF
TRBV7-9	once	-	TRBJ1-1	TGTGCCAGCAGCTTAGCGCCGGGAGCTTTCTTT	CASSLAPGAFF
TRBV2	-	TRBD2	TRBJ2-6	TGTGCCAGCTCTACTAGCGGGGGCACTGGGGCCAACGTCCTGACTTTC	CASSTSGGTGANVLTF
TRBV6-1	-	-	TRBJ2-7	TGTGCCAGCAGTGAAGCAAGTTGGCAGGGGAGCTACGAGCAGTACTTC	CASSEASWQGSYEQYF
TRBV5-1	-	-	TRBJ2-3	TGCGCCAGCAGCTTGGGTCCCGTCGCAGATACGCAGTATTTT	CASSLGPVADTQYF
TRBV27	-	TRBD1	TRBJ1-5	TGTGCCAGCAGTCACCAGGGGGCCGATCAGCCCCAGCATTTT	CASSHQGADQPQHF
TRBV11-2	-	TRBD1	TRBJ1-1	TGTGCCAGCAGCAAAACAGGGGAGAGGGCTGAAGCTTTCTTT	CASSKTGERAEAFF
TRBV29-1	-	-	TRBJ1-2	TGCAGCGTTGATGCGGTTCATGGCTACACCTTC	CSVDAVHGYTF
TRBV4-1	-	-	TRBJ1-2	TGCGCCAGCAGCCAAGGGCACAGCCAAGATGGCTACACCTTC	CASSQGHSQDGYTF
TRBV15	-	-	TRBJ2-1	TGTGCCACCAGCAGGGCCTCGGGCTCCTACAATGAGCAGTTCTTC	CATSRASGSYNEQFF
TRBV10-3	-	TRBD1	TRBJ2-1	TGTGCCATCAGTGATAACAGGGGAAGCTCCTACAATGAGCAGTTCTTC	CAISDNRGSSYNEQFF
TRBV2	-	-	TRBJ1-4	TGTGCCAGCAGGCCGGACAGTCTTAATGAAAAACTGTTTTTT	CASRPDSLNEKLFF
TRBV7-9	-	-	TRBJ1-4	TGTGCCAGCAGCTTAGAAGGTCGGGAACTGTTTTTT	CASSLEGRELFF
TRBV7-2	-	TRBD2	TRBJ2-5	TGTGCCAGCAGCTCAACCAGCGGGGGGGCCGGAGAGACCCAGTACTTC	CASSSTSGGAGETQYF
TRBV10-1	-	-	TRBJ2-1	TGCGCCAGCAGTGAGGAACAGTACAATGAGCAGTTCTTC	CASSEEQYNEQFF
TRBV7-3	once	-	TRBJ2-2	TGTGCCAGCAGCGAGTTCTCGAACACCGGGGAGCTGTTTTTT	CASSEFSNTGELFF
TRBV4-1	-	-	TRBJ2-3	TGTGCCAGCAGCACCGGGACTAGCACAGATACGCAGTATTTT	CASSTGTSTDTQYF
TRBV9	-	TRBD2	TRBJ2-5	TGTGCCAGCACCCCGGGACTAGCGGGAGAGACCCAGTACTTC	CASTPGLAGETQYF
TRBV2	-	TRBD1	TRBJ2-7	TGTGCCAGCAGTGTGAACAGGGGGGTAGACGAGCAGTACTTC	CASSVNRGVDEQYF
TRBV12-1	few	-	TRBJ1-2	TGTGCCAGCAGCTTTTTTCCAGGGTATCATGGCTACACCTTC	CASSFFPGYHGYTF
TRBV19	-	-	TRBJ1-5	TGTGCCAGTAGCTATCAGGGGTCGTTTCAGCCCCAGCATTTT	CASSYQGSFQPQHF
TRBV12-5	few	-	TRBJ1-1	TGTGCTAGTGGGCAGACATTGAACACTGAAGCTTTCTTT	CASGQTLNTEAFF
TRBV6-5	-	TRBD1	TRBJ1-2	TGTGCCAGCAGTCGGCAGGGGGAACGGCATGGCTACACCTTC	CASSRQGERHGYTF
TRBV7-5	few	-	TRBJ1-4	TGTGTCAGAAGCTTAGCGCGGGGGCCGAGTGTTCCTCCTGATGAAAAACTGTTTTTT	CVRSLARGPSVPPDEKLFF
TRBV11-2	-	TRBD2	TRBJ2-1	TGTGCCAGCAGGTACCAGACTAGCGGGGGGGCAGGAGAGCAGTTCTTC	CASRYQTSGGAGEQFF